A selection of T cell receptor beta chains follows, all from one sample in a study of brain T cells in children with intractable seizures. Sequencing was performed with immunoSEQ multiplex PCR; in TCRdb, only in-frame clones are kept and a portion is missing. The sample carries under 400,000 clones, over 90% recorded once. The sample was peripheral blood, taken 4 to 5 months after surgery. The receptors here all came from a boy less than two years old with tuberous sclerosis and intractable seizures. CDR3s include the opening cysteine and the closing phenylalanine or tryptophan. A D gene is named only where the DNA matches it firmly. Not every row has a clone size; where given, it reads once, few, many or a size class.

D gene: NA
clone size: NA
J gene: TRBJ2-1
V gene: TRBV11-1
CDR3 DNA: TGTGCCAGCAGCTTAGGAGTAGCGTTGGTCGGTGAGCAGTTCTTC
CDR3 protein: CASSLGVALVGEQFF

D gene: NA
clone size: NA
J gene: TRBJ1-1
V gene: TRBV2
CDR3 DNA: TGTGCCAGCAAAGGCTTCACGAACACTGAAGCTTTCTTT
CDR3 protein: CASKGFTNTEAFF

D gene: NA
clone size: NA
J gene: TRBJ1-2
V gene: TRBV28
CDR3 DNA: TGTGCCAGCAGTTTCGCCTGGGACACCTATGGCTACACCTTC
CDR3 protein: CASSFAWDTYGYTF

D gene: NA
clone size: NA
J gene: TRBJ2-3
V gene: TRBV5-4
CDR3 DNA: TGTGCCAGCAGTTCGAAGGACAGCACAGATACGCAGTATTTT
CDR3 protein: CASSSKDSTDTQYF

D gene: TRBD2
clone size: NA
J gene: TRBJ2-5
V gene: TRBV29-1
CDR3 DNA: TGCAGCGTTTTAGCGGGGGGGCTAGGGGAGACCCAGTACTTC
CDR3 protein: CSVLAGGLGETQYF

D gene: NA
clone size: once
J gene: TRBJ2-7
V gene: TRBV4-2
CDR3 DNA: TGTGCCAGCAGCTTCGAGCACAGGCTCTCCTACGAGCAGTACTTC
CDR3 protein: CASSFEHRLSYEQYF

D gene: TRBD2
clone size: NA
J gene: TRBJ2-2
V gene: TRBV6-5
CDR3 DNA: TGTGCCAGCAGTCGGACTAGCGGAAACACCGGGGAGCTGTTTTTT
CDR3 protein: CASSRTSGNTGELFF

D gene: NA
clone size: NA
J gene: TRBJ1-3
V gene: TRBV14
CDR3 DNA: TGTGCCAGCAGCCCCAGGGTCTCTGGAAACACCATATATTTT
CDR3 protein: CASSPRVSGNTIYF

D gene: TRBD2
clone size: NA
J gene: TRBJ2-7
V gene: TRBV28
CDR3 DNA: TGTGCCAGCAGTTCCTTGACTAGCGGGAGGGCCTTC
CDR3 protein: CASSSLTSGRAF

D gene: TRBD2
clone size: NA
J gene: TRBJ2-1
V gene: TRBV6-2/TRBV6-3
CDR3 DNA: TGTGCCAGCAGTTTTCCAGCGGGAGTTTATAGTGAGCAGTTCTTC
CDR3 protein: CASSFPAGVYSEQFF

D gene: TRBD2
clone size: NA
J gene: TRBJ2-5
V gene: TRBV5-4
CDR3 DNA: TGTGCCAGCAGCTTGTCTAGCGGGAGACACCAAGAGACCCAGTACTTC
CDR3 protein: CASSLSSGRHQETQYF

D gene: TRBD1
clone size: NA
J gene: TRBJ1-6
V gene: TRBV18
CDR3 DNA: TGTGCCAGCTCCCTACGCCAACGACAGGGTGGGATATTACGGAATAATTCACCCCTCCACTTT
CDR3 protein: CASSLRQRQGGILRNNSPLHF

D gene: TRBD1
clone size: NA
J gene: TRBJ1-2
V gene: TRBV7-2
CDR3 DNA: TGTGCCAGCAGCTTAGAGGGGACAGGGGTAGGCTATGGCTACACCTTC
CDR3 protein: CASSLEGTGVGYGYTF

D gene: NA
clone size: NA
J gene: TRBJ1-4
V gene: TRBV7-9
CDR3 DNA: TGTGCCAGCAGCCCTCCCCGGGCAGGGGACTGGTTTAACGAAAAACTGTTTTTT
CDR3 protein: CASSPPRAGDWFNEKLFF

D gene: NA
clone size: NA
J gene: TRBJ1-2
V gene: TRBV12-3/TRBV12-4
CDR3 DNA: TGTGCCAGCAGTGGCCCCTATGGCTACACCTTC
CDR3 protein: CASSGPYGYTF

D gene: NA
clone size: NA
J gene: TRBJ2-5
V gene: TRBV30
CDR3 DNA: TGTGCCTGGAGTGTAATTCTCGGAGAGACCCAGTACTTC
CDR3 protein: CAWSVILGETQYF

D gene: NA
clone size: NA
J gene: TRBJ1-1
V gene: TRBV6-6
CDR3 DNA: TGTGCCAGCAGTTACTCGATTTCCTCGGGGGCTGAAGCTTTCTTT
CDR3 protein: CASSYSISSGAEAFF

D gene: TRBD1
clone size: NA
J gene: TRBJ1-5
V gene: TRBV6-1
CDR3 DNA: TGTGCCAGCAGTGAGGGACAGGGGGGAGCTCAGCCCCAGCATTTT
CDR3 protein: CASSEGQGGAQPQHF

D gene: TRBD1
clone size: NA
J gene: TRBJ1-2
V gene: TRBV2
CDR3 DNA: TGTGCCAGCAGTCCCAACAGGGGGCGAGGCTACACCTTC
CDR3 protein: CASSPNRGRGYTF

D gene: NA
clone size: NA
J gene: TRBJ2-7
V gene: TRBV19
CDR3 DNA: TGTGCCAGTAAGGGGGGGCTCCGCGAGCAGTACTTC
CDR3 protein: CASKGGLREQYF

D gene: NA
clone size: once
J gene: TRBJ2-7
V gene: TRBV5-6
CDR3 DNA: TGTGCCAGCAGCTTGAGGCAGTCCTACGAGCAGTACTTC
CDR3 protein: CASSLRQSYEQYF

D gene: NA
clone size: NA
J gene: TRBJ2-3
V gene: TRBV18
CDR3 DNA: TGTGCCAGCTCACCGTTCCTTCATCAGCAACGACAATCACGGGCCCGAGATACGCAGTATTTT
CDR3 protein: CASSPFLHQQRQSRARDTQYF

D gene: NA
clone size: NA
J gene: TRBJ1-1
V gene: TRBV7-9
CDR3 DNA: TGTGCCAGCAGCCCCAACGGACAGAGACGGACTGAAGCTTTCTTT
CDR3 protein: CASSPNGQRRTEAFF

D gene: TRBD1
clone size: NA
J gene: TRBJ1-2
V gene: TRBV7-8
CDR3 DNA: TGTGCCAGCAGCTCGGACAGGGGGCCAGACTACACCTTC
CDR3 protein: CASSSDRGPDYTF

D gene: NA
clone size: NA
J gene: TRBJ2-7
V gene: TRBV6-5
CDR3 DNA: TGTGCCAGCAGTTACTCCCATCGATCCTACTACGAGCAGTACTTC
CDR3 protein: CASSYSHRSYYEQYF

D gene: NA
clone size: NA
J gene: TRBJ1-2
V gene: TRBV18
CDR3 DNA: TGTGCCAGCTCACCAGCGAAACCTACGAATGGCTACACCTTC
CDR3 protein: CASSPAKPTNGYTF

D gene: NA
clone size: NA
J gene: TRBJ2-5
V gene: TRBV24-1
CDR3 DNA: TGTGCCACCAGTGATCCCTCGCCGCGGGAGACCCAGTACTTC
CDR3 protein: CATSDPSPRETQYF

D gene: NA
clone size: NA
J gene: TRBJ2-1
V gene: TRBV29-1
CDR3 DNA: TGCAGCGTTATGGGGGAGGACCGGGAGCAGTTCTTC
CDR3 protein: CSVMGEDREQFF

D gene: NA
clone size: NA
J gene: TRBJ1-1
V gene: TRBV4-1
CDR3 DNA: TGCGCCAGCAGCCAAGATTTAAGGTGGGATAGCAGAAACATTGAAGCTTTCTTT
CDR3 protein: CASSQDLRWDSRNIEAFF

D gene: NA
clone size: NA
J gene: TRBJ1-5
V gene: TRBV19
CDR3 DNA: TGTGCCAGTAGTAAACCGGGACCGCTCGGAAGGGGGAATCAGCCCCAGCATTTT
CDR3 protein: CASSKPGPLGRGNQPQHF

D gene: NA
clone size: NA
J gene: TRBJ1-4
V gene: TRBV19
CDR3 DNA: TGTGCCAGTAGTATAGGTGGGGGGGTTCCTAATGAAAAACTGTTTTTT
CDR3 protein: CASSIGGGVPNEKLFF